The 17 T cell receptor beta chains presented below share a single source sample, sequenced in a study of CD8 T cells in Susac syndrome. Random-hexamer reverse transcription was applied to about 0.45 to 1 ug RNA. One entry per CDR3 protein results from TCRdb running MiXCR on the immunoSEQ multiplex PCR reads. The repertoire holds about 180,000 distinct CDR3 sequences, approximately 94% seen once, with about 0.12% in the top ten. The source material was CD4+ T cells from PBMCs. The receptors shown here come from a human donor with Susac syndrome.

This chain joins TRBV11-1 and TRBJ2-3; 9 positions agree with TRBD1. There are 15 residues in the CDR3. CDR1 SGHAT and CDR2 FQDESV come from the germline V gene (reference sequence). The J segment lost 4 bases and the V segment lost 5 bases, leaving 7 bases of the junction unmatched. DNA of the CDR3: TGTGCCAGCAGCACCCGGACAGGGGCGGCAGATACGCAGTATTTT. The encoded protein is CASSTRTGAADTQYF.

The sample holds one count of this clonotype. The chain uses TRBV4-3 and TRBJ1-5; 9 bases fit TRBD1. The CDR3 spans 15 residues. V lost 4 bases and J lost 5; bases outside the gene matches: 6. CDR1 and CDR2 from the germline V gene are LGHNA and YSLEER. The CDR3 here is CASSLTRTGDQPQHF. As DNA, the CDR3 is TGCGCCAGCAGCCTGACTAGGACAGGGGATCAGCCCCAGCATTTT.

The J gene is TRBJ1-2, the V gene TRBV18, with 7 bases aligning to TRBD1. V was pared by 3 bases and J by 4 bases, with 2 bases of the junction left unmatched. CDR3 length: 13 residues. The germline CDR1 and CDR2 sequences are KGHSH and LQKENI. The CDR3 here is CASSPGQIYGYTF. As DNA, the CDR3 is TGTGCCAGCTCACCGGGACAGATCTATGGCTACACCTTC.

This sequence joins TRBV3-1 and TRBJ2-1; 10 bases line up with TRBD1. Per the germline V gene, CDR1 is LGHDT and CDR2 is YNNKEL (reference sequence). V was clipped by 3 bases and J by 3 bases; unmatched bases: 5. This CDR3 contains 16 residues. The CDR3 region has the DNA TGTGCCAGCAGCCAGACGGGACAGGGGCACTACAATGAGCAGTTCTTC. It is translated as CASSQTGQGHYNEQFF.

The V and J genes are TRBV9 and TRBJ2-5, with TRBD2 identical over 11 bases. Germline loops: CDR1 SGDLS, CDR2 YYNGEE. The length of the CDR3 is 18 residues. Unmatched junction bases numbered 10, after V lost 0 bases and J lost 3 bases. The CDR3 spells CASSVAPSGGLGKETQYF. CDR3 sequence (DNA): TGTGCCAGCAGCGTAGCTCCTAGCGGGGGGCTGGGGAAAGAGACCCAGTACTTC.

Only one count was recorded for this clonotype. This rearrangement joins TRBV18 to TRBJ1-1; D remains ambiguous. Trimming pared 8 bases from V and 1 base from J, leaving 11 bases between. The length of the CDR3 is 13 residues. CDR1 and CDR2 from the germline V gene are KGHSH and LQKENI. The CDR3 region has the DNA TGTGCCAGCCAACAAGGCCCGAACACTGAAGCTTTCTTT. This gives the protein CASQQGPNTEAFF.

V usage is TRBV3-1 and J usage is TRBJ1-2, with D hard to call. The CDR3 runs to 13 residues. Trimming took 1 base from V and 3 from J, leaving 6 bases between them. The germline V gene has CDR1 LGHDT and CDR2 YNNKEL (reference sequence). The CDR3, as DNA: TGTGCCAGCAGCCAAGGAAGGGACTATGGCTACACCTTC. Translation: CASSQGRDYGYTF.

This clonotype was observed once. The rearrangement links TRBV25-1 to TRBJ2-7; D is unresolved. The germline gives CDR1 MGHDK, CDR2 SYGVNS. Trimming pared 3 bases from V and 2 bases from J, leaving 11 bases between. The CDR3 loop spans 14 amino acids. CDR3 DNA sequence: TGTGCCAGCAGTGAGGGTTCCTTCCCCTACGAGCAGTACGTC. The encoded protein is CASSEGSFPYEQYV.

J is TRBJ1-1 and V is TRBV14; D is unresolved. Germline lookup yields CDR1 SGHDN and CDR2 FVKESK. The CDR3 consists of 13 residues. V shed 1 base and J shed 1 base, with 4 bases lying between them. In DNA form, the CDR3 reads TGTGCCAGCAGCCAAGTCAAGAACACTGAAGCTTTCTTT. It encodes CASSQVKNTEAFF.

The chain employs TRBV27 and TRBJ2-5, with 9 positions matching TRBD2. Germline V gives CDR1 MNHEY, CDR2 SMNVEV (reference sequence). The CDR3 spans 16 residues. The J segment lost 4 bases and the V segment lost 5 bases, leaving 11 bases of the junction unmatched. The CDR3: CASSPPPGLAIETQYF. The DNA for the CDR3 is TGTGCCAGCAGTCCACCACCGGGACTAGCCATAGAGACCCAGTACTTC.

This chain uses TRBV7-9 with TRBJ2-5; D is undetermined. CDR3 length: 13 amino acids. Trimming shortened V by 3 bases and J by 5 bases, and 10 bases separated the two germline ends. The germline V gene has CDR1 SEHNR and CDR2 FQNEAQ (reference sequence). This chain's CDR3 is CASSLAGPETQYF. The CDR3 region has the DNA TGTGCCAGCAGCTTGGCCGGTCCGGAGACCCAGTACTTC.

CDR3 DNA: TGTGCCTGGAGCCTCGGTGTTAATAGCAATCAGCCCCAGCATTTT. The encoded protein is CAWSLGVNSNQPQHF. This chain links TRBV30 with TRBJ1-5; D is undetermined. CDR3 length: 15 residues. Germline-derived CDR1 and CDR2 are GTSNPN and SVGIG (reference sequence). Deletions cut 3 bases from V and 0 bases from J, with 12 bases between.

The chain is built from TRBV5-6 and TRBJ2-4; D may be TRBD1 (5 bases). Germline CDR1 and CDR2: SGHDT and YYEEEE. Trimming shortened V by 4 bases and J by 0 bases, and 11 bases separated the two germline ends. There are 15 residues in the CDR3. The CDR3 region is CASSGRAGAKNIQYF. The CDR3 DNA reads TGTGCCAGCAGCGGCAGGGCAGGAGCCAAAAACATTCAGTACTTC. The whole variable domain, remainder taken from reference TRBV5-6 and TRBJ2-4, is DAGVTQSPTHLIKTRGQQVTLRCSPKSGHDTVSWYQQALGQGPQFIFQYYEEEERQRGNFPDRFSGHQFPNYSSELNVNALLLGDSALYLCASSGRAGAKNIQYFGAGTRLSVL.

The chain has TRBV15 and TRBJ1-3; D is unclear. The germline V and J ends were trimmed by 3 bases and 0 bases, with 12 bases remaining between them. CDR3 size: 16 residues. Germline CDR1 is LNHNV and CDR2 is YYDKDF (reference sequence). The CDR3 coding sequence is TGTGCCACCAGCAGGTCGGGGATTACCTCTGGAAACACCATATATTTT. This sequence encodes CATSRSGITSGNTIYF.

J is TRBJ1-2 and V is TRBV28; TRBD1 is a possible D gene (5 bases). Trimming removed 5 bases at V and 7 bases at J, with 20 bases between. The CDR3 is 15 amino acids. In germline, CDR1 is MDHEN, CDR2 SYDVKM. The CDR3 here is CASSPGPGDQGGYTF. CDR3 nucleotides: TGTGCCAGCAGTCCGGGACCGGGAGACCAGGGTGGCTACACCTTC.

The chain links TRBV3-1 to TRBJ1-1; D remains ambiguous. The V end was cut by 4 bases, the J end by 3 bases, with 3 bases between. This CDR3 region has 11 residues. Per germline, CDR1 LGHDT and CDR2 YNNKEL (reference sequence). The CDR3 sequence: CASSLHTEAFF. CDR3 nucleotide sequence: TGTGCCAGCAGCCTTCACACTGAAGCTTTCTTT.

This chain connects TRBV28 to TRBJ2-1; D is possibly TRBD1 or TRBD2 (5 bases each). The V gene lost 9 bases and the J gene lost 7 bases, with 19 bases spanning the gap. The germline gives CDR1 MDHEN, CDR2 SYDVKM. This CDR3 has 14 amino acids. The CDR3 sequence is CASLEDSGRNEQFF. In nucleotides, the CDR3 is TGTGCCAGTCTAGAAGACAGCGGTCGGAATGAGCAGTTCTTC.